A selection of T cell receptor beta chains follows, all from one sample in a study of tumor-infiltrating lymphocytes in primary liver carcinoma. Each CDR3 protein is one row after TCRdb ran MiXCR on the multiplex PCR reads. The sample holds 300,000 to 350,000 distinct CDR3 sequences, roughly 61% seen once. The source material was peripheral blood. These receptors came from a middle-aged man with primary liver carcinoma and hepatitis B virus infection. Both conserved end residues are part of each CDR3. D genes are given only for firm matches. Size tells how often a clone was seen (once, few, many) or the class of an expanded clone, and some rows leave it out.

cdr3_aa: CASSRAVGEEVTQYF
cdr3_nt: TGTGCCAGCAGCCGGGCGGTCGGGGAAGAGGTGACCCAGTACTTC
d_call: NA
j_call: TRBJ2-5
clone_size: many
v_call: TRBV11-1

cdr3_aa: CASSTSGMSSYNEQFF
cdr3_nt: TGTGCCAGCAGCACTAGCGGGATGAGCTCCTATAATGAGCAGTTCTTC
d_call: TRBD2
j_call: TRBJ2-1
clone_size: NA
v_call: TRBV11-2

cdr3_aa: CDSSLETNYGYTF
cdr3_nt: TGTGACAGCAGCTTAGAAACTAACTATGGCTACACCTTC
d_call: NA
j_call: TRBJ1-2
clone_size: NA
v_call: TRBV7-9

cdr3_aa: CASSQMFGGPRELFF
cdr3_nt: TGCGCCAGCAGCCAAATGTTTGGAGGGCCCAGGGAGCTGTTTTTT
d_call: NA
j_call: TRBJ2-2
clone_size: once
v_call: TRBV4-1

cdr3_aa: CASRQRASGGRRTDAQYF
cdr3_nt: TGTGCCAGCCGTCAACGGGCTAGCGGGGGAAGGCGCACAGATGCGCAGTATTTT
d_call: TRBD2
j_call: TRBJ2-3
clone_size: NA
v_call: TRBV7-9

cdr3_aa: CVSSLVSSGVEQSF
cdr3_nt: TGTGTCAGCAGCTTAGTATCTAGCGGCGTTGAGCAGTCCTTC
d_call: TRBD2
j_call: TRBJ2-1
clone_size: NA
v_call: TRBV11-2

cdr3_aa: CASSSGDRGSGADVLTF
cdr3_nt: TGTGCCAGCAGCTCAGGGGACAGGGGATCTGGGGCCGACGTCCTGACTTTC
d_call: TRBD1
j_call: TRBJ2-6
clone_size: NA
v_call: TRBV11-2

cdr3_aa: CASSLGERERTDTQYF
cdr3_nt: TGTGCCAGCAGTTTAGGCGAGCGGGAGCGGACAGATACGCAGTATTTT
d_call: TRBD2
j_call: TRBJ2-3
clone_size: many
v_call: TRBV12-3/TRBV12-4

cdr3_aa: CAWNQAARSSGSHHEQFF
cdr3_nt: TGTGCCTGGAACCAGGCAGCAAGATCTAGCGGGAGTCACCATGAGCAGTTCTTC
d_call: TRBD2
j_call: TRBJ2-1
clone_size: NA
v_call: TRBV30

cdr3_aa: CASLKGSSTDTQYF
cdr3_nt: TGTGCCAGCCTAAAAGGGTCTAGCACAGATACGCAGTATTTT
d_call: NA
j_call: TRBJ2-3
clone_size: NA
v_call: TRBV11-2

cdr3_aa: CASSFMLAGGPTDTQYF
cdr3_nt: TGCGCCAGCAGCTTTATGCTAGCGGGAGGGCCGACAGATACGCAGTATTTT
d_call: TRBD2
j_call: TRBJ2-3
clone_size: NA
v_call: TRBV5-1

cdr3_aa: CASSFTSEIYNGHFF
cdr3_nt: TGTGCCAGCAGTTTTACTAGCGAGATCTACAATGGGCATTTCTTC
d_call: TRBD2
j_call: TRBJ2-1
clone_size: NA
v_call: TRBV28

cdr3_aa: CASSPDRAKRETRYF
cdr3_nt: TGTGCCAGCAGCCCAGACAGGGCTAAACGAGAGACCCGGTACTTC
d_call: TRBD1
j_call: TRBJ2-5
clone_size: NA
v_call: TRBV5-4

cdr3_aa: CSSSEGGGTEAFF
cdr3_nt: TGCAGCTCCTCCGAGGGCGGAGGCACTGAAGCTTTCTTT
d_call: NA
j_call: TRBJ1-1
clone_size: many
v_call: TRBV29-1

cdr3_aa: CAISESGLSGEEFF
cdr3_nt: TGTGCCATCAGTGAGTCGGGGCTGAGCGGTGAGGAGTTCTTC
d_call: NA
j_call: TRBJ2-1
clone_size: NA
v_call: TRBV10-3

cdr3_aa: CASSCRGPYEQYF
cdr3_nt: TGTGCCAGCAGTTGCAGGGGCCCCTACGAGCAGTACTTC
d_call: NA
j_call: TRBJ2-7
clone_size: NA
v_call: TRBV28

cdr3_aa: CASSLQGIGEKLFF
cdr3_nt: TGTGCCAGCAGCTTGCAAGGAATTGGTGAAAAACTGTTTTTT
d_call: NA
j_call: TRBJ1-4
clone_size: many
v_call: TRBV11-2

cdr3_aa: CTSSPGGTSGTWELFF
cdr3_nt: TGTACCAGCAGCCCAGGTGGGACTAGCGGCACCTGGGAGCTGTTTTTT
d_call: TRBD2
j_call: TRBJ2-2
clone_size: NA
v_call: TRBV11-2

cdr3_aa: CSVAPTLSSGNTIYF
cdr3_nt: TGCAGCGTTGCCCCGACTCTAAGCTCTGGAAACACCATATATTTT
d_call: NA
j_call: TRBJ1-3
clone_size: many
v_call: TRBV29-1

cdr3_aa: CASRPQVPLLYNEQFF
cdr3_nt: TGTGCCAGCAGACCCCAGGTACCTCTGCTCTACAATGAGCAGTTCTTC
d_call: NA
j_call: TRBJ2-1
clone_size: NA
v_call: TRBV5-4

cdr3_aa: CASSEEEVFVRPYNEQFF
cdr3_nt: TGTGCCAGCAGTGAGGAGGAGGTATTTGTCCGTCCCTACAATGAGCAGTTCTTC
d_call: NA
j_call: TRBJ2-1
clone_size: NA
v_call: TRBV6-1

cdr3_aa: CASSEARSGRIVFF
cdr3_nt: TGTGCCAGCAGTGAAGCGCGGAGCGGGAGGATAGTTTTCTTC
d_call: TRBD2
j_call: TRBJ2-1
clone_size: NA
v_call: TRBV6-1

cdr3_aa: CASSRGATKAGELFF
cdr3_nt: TGCGCCAGCAGCCGAGGGGCAACTAAGGCCGGGGAGCTGTTTTTT
d_call: NA
j_call: TRBJ2-2
clone_size: NA
v_call: TRBV4-3

cdr3_aa: CATDPRDPFSEQYF
cdr3_nt: TGTGCCACGGACCCCCGGGACCCCTTTAGCGAGCAGTACTTC
d_call: NA
j_call: TRBJ2-7
clone_size: NA
v_call: TRBV5-8

cdr3_aa: CASSLGRASEHYF
cdr3_nt: TGTGCCAGCAGCCTCGGGAGGGCATCCGAGCACTACTTC
d_call: TRBD2
j_call: TRBJ2-7
clone_size: NA
v_call: TRBV12-3/TRBV12-4

cdr3_aa: CTSSPTRRGREETQYF
cdr3_nt: TGTACCAGCAGCCCTACCCGGAGAGGAAGGGAAGAGACCCAGTACTTC
d_call: NA
j_call: TRBJ2-5
clone_size: NA
v_call: TRBV13

cdr3_aa: CAGILARRTSSYNEQFF
cdr3_nt: TGTGCCGGCATCTTAGCTCGGCGGACCAGCTCCTACAATGAGCAGTTCTTC
d_call: NA
j_call: TRBJ2-1
clone_size: NA
v_call: TRBV11-2

cdr3_aa: CAIGGPGLLDEQYF
cdr3_nt: TGTGCCATTGGGGGGCCGGGCCTCCTCGACGAGCAGTACTTC
d_call: NA
j_call: TRBJ2-7
clone_size: many
v_call: TRBV10-3

cdr3_aa: CASSPAGGANEKLFF
cdr3_nt: TGTGCCAGCAGCCCGGCGGGGGGGGCTAATGAAAAACTGTTTTTT
d_call: NA
j_call: TRBJ1-4
clone_size: few
v_call: TRBV5-4

cdr3_aa: CASSLERIPGELFF
cdr3_nt: TGCGCCAGCAGCTTGGAAAGGATCCCCGGGGAGCTGTTTTTT
d_call: NA
j_call: TRBJ2-2
clone_size: few
v_call: TRBV5-1

cdr3_aa: CASSYSGQNQPHHF
cdr3_nt: TGTGCCAGCAGTTACTCGGGACAAAATCAGCCCCATCATTTT
d_call: NA
j_call: TRBJ1-5
clone_size: NA
v_call: TRBV6-5

cdr3_aa: CASSLLDREGSPLHF
cdr3_nt: TGTGCCAGCAGTTTGCTCGACAGGGAGGGTTCACCCCTCCACTTT
d_call: TRBD1
j_call: TRBJ1-6
clone_size: many
v_call: TRBV12-3/TRBV12-4

cdr3_aa: CASSVWPGNTEAFF
cdr3_nt: TGTGCCAGCAGTGTTTGGCCAGGGAACACTGAAGCTTTCTTT
d_call: NA
j_call: TRBJ1-1
clone_size: once
v_call: TRBV6-4

cdr3_aa: CASSLWEFGNTIYF
cdr3_nt: TGTGCCAGCAGCTTGTGGGAGTTTGGAAACACCATATATTTT
d_call: NA
j_call: TRBJ1-3
clone_size: NA
v_call: TRBV5-6

cdr3_aa: CASSLSTGGVYGYTF
cdr3_nt: TGTGCCAGCAGCTTATCTACAGGGGGCGTCTATGGCTACACCTTC
d_call: TRBD1
j_call: TRBJ1-2
clone_size: NA
v_call: TRBV5-5

cdr3_aa: CARSFGTGVAEASF
cdr3_nt: TGTGCTCGCAGCTTCGGGACAGGGGTGGCTGAAGCTTCCTTT
d_call: TRBD1
j_call: TRBJ1-1
clone_size: NA
v_call: TRBV11-2

cdr3_aa: CASSSYYNEQFF
cdr3_nt: TGTGCCAGCAGCTCTTATTACAATGAGCAGTTCTTC
d_call: NA
j_call: TRBJ2-1
clone_size: NA
v_call: TRBV7-9

cdr3_aa: CASTATGRAYEQYF
cdr3_nt: TGTGCCAGCACCGCCACGGGCAGAGCCTACGAGCAGTACTTC
d_call: NA
j_call: TRBJ2-7
clone_size: few
v_call: TRBV7-9

cdr3_aa: CASSYRQASDPLHF
cdr3_nt: TGTGCCAGCAGTTACCGGCAGGCCTCCGATCCCCTCCACTTT
d_call: NA
j_call: TRBJ1-6
clone_size: many
v_call: TRBV6-6

cdr3_aa: CASSYAGDSDYEQYF
cdr3_nt: TGCGCCAGCAGCTACGCGGGGGACTCAGACTACGAGCAGTACTTC
d_call: TRBD2
j_call: TRBJ2-7
clone_size: many
v_call: TRBV4-1

cdr3_aa: CASSQVTLTQYF
cdr3_nt: TGTGCCAGCAGCCAAGTGACCCTGACGCAGTATTTT
d_call: NA
j_call: TRBJ2-3
clone_size: few
v_call: TRBV14

cdr3_aa: CASSLDLAFGGFAEAFF
cdr3_nt: TGTGCTAGCAGCTTAGATCTGGCGTTCGGGGGTTTCGCTGAAGCTTTCTTT
d_call: NA
j_call: TRBJ1-1
clone_size: NA
v_call: TRBV11-2

cdr3_aa: CASSLPGTVETQYF
cdr3_nt: TGTGCCAGCAGCTTACCAGGGACAGTAGAGACCCAATACTTC
d_call: TRBD1
j_call: TRBJ2-5
clone_size: NA
v_call: TRBV11-2